This T cell receptor beta chain comes out of a study of cytomegalovirus exposure and HLA in healthy donors (dated by TCRdb to 2015 to 2018). Some background on the complete study: According to an earlier analysis of 587 of the donors, roughly 180 million T cells yielded roughly 100 million unique TCR beta sequences and less than 300 Gb of sequence data. Alongside the repertoire data, information on donor age, sex, ethnicity and CMV serostatus was compiled. Along with the roughly 610-subject first cohort, a separate validation cohort of over a hundred different subjects was used. Every repertoire in the discovery cohort had been generated on one and the same sequencing platform. The study used immunosequencing to profile the T cell repertoires of around 600 subjects and linked those repertoires to cytomegalovirus serostatus. The later analysis used no new phenotypic data to find candidate immune exposures, relying instead on TCR beta sequences and their occurrence across donors. Of the 300 to 500 genotyped donors, more than 75% were placed in the genetic ancestry cluster associated with self-reported Caucasian donors. The study aimed to test whether signatures of past pathogen exposure could be identified by cataloging public T cell receptors. Across approximately 400 genotyped donors of the cohort, an average of about 240,000 unique TCR beta nucleotide sequences per donor were sequenced, and 15% to 20% of those sequences were non-productive. Class I and class II HLA loci were covered by the typing at four-digit resolution. A handful of DR-DQ haplotypes were handled as single units for association and clustering because linkage in the cohort was strong. To study patterns of TCR occurrence, a later analysis re-analyzed previously published TCR beta repertoires from around 670 donors and added high-resolution HLA genotyping. In a later genetic analysis, genome-wide SNP genotypes for about 65% of the 666 donors were used, and that subset was treated as a discovery cohort. The number of typed donors differed by locus: about 620-640 for A, B, C, DRB1 and DQB1; some 500 for DQA1; approximately 600 for DPA1; and around 450 for DPB1. High-throughput TCR immunosequencing, statistical association of individual TCRs with disease status, and machine learning were combined to predict cytomegalovirus infection status. An early release that covered several hundred HLA-typed donors contained around 300 gigabases of sequencing data and tens of millions of unique TCR sequences. An earlier analysis of around 580 of the donors used high-throughput TCR beta sequencing to judge whether each TCR beta V gene segment behaved as functional or pseudogenic.

In total, roughly 710 healthy bone marrow donors made up the cohort. At the time of sampling, every cohort member was nominally healthy, though immune exposures that went unrecorded were likely present. The donor was CMV seronegative and was included in the group of over 300 seronegative cohort members. Every donor gave a peripheral blood sample, and the peripheral blood mononuclear cells from that sample were used for TCR beta sequencing. The Qiagen DNeasy Blood Extraction Kit was used to extract genomic DNA from the blood cell samples. About this clone itself: Its recognized antigen is unknown. The input lacks base qualities; no much larger clone sits a single base away.

The germline V gene provides CDR1 MNHEY and CDR2 SVGAGI. Trimming costs V 2 bases and J 8 bases, and their ends lie 10 bases apart. From the cysteine up to the phenylalanine, the CDR3 has a length of 14 residues. Of all the DNA, just the CDR3 is kept, 42 bases in frame from base 1. The method behind the library was the immunoSEQ multiplex PCR assay. A mixture of 60 forward primers for TCR Vbeta segments and 13 reverse primers for TCR Jbeta segments was used in the multiplex PCR. A multiplex PCR assay on genomic DNA amplified the CDR3 region of rearranged TCR beta genes. Amplified TCR beta libraries were sequenced as 87-base-pair reads on the Illumina HiSeq System. As for the original processing: In a later analysis, tens of millions of unique TCR beta chains were counted across the approximately 620 repertoires, and roughly 11 million of these chains were shared by at least two donors. Raw reads were error-corrected and collapsed into unique sequences with a nearest-neighbor algorithm that merged closely related sequences to remove PCR and sequencing errors. CDR3 sequences were aligned to IMGT reference sequences to assign V, D and J gene segments. For a sequence to be retained, a match of at least six nucleotides to both a V gene segment and a J gene segment was required. Rearrangements were classified as productive when the CDR3 lacked stop codons and remained in frame with V and J, and all other rearrangements were classified as non-productive. CDR3 was defined by IMGT convention, running from the second conserved V-encoded cysteine to the conserved J-encoded phenylalanine. The earlier analysis of 500 to 750 of the donors excluded any sequence lacking an unambiguous match to a single V gene segment. In an earlier analysis of 587 of the donors, a V segment was called functional when productive rearrangements were above 56.7%, and segregating when the standard deviation between donors exceeded 5%. A statistical classification framework was developed to diagnose cytomegalovirus status using the catalog of TCR beta chain sequences. In a later analysis, V and J genes were assigned by comparing TCR nucleotide sequences against IMGT/GENE-DB human TR gene sequences. A later analysis assigned CDR3 sequences and most-parsimonious VDJ recombination scenarios with the TCRdist pipeline. A later analysis defined each TCR beta chain by its CDR3 amino acid sequence plus V-gene family, and excluded reads lacking a unique V-gene family. A later analysis removed 592 highly shared, low-generation-probability nucleotide sequences to deal with suspected cross-contamination and a sequencing artifact. A later analysis calculated a clonal expansion index for each public chain from normalized within-repertoire ranks of inferred template counts. In a later analysis, generation probabilities were computed using a VDJ recombination model fitted to out-of-frame rearrangements, and the results were checked against IGoR. A later analysis scored TCR-TCR, TCR-HLA and TCR-CMV co-occurrence with hypergeometric tests, applying a repertoire-size bias correction to TCR pairs. To estimate false discovery rates, a later analysis permuted the HLA or CMV assignments 20 times. In a later analysis, co-occurring TCRs were grouped with DBSCAN, and TCRdist sequence similarity was added when clustering was performed within HLA-allele-positive subsets. Co-occurrence clustering excluded repertoires with fewer than 30,000 or more than 120,000 public chains, plus five with anomalous nucleotide sharing. The source is immuneACCESS, and TCRdb retained only in-frame sequences with V and J called. Part of the clones is not carried over; for the studies checked, unresolved V genes explain less than half of this, and the remainder is unexplained. D and trimming come from the DNA, and the V and J calls and clone size come from that table. Present in this sample are more than 80,000 clones, about three quarters of which were seen just once. Roughly 0.79% of the sample lies in the top ten.

Broader findings and caveats from the paper: When HLA alleles, especially DR and DQ, strongly co-occurred, TCR associations were difficult to assign to individual alleles. A later genetic analysis associated a missense DCLRE1C variant with V-gene and J-gene trimming of TCR beta chains, and an independent cohort replicated the association. Roughly uniform sequencing depth across donors was assumed in presence/absence analyses, although this assumption may not hold. For the cohort, immune exposure information was limited to CMV serostatus. Because some donors lacked HLA typing at each locus, the association tests relied only on the typed subset. Correlated functional status among segregating V segments might reflect linkage disequilibrium, but an unknown experimental factor could not be ruled out. In this cohort, only TCR beta chains were sequenced, and detectable features were limited by the absence of alpha or paired-chain data. Cytomegalovirus status was reported to be diagnosed by the classifier with high specificity and sensitivity in both the original and validation cohorts. Because counts were too low, about 18 rarely observed V segments, including chromosome 9 orphons, were excluded from the earlier analysis of several hundred of the donors. Most TCR sequences were seen in very few donors, while some public TCRs were found in many individuals. A cluster of highly shared sequence variants was judged likely to represent a technical artifact of the sequencing pipeline. The study gave a list of 150 to 200 TCR beta chains associated with cytomegalovirus. A few of the identified cytomegalovirus-associated TCR beta chains were confirmed in vitro to be specific for cytomegalovirus antigens. A later analysis found that HLA-associated TCR beta chains were more clonally expanded and had lower generation probabilities than equally common non-associated chains. According to the authors, the approach could potentially be generalized to other disease states and immunological phenotypes. A later genetic analysis reported fewer N-insertions in productive TCRs among donors in an Asian-associated ancestry cluster than the roughly 700-donor mean. A further reported finding was that TCR beta sequences accurately predicted the HLA-A and HLA-B alleles for most subjects in the first cohort. In a later analysis, most CMV-associated TCR beta chains were found to appear HLA-restricted, with HLA associations seemingly driven largely by CMV exposure. Because the 87-base-pair reads could not distinguish some IMGT-functional V segments, including TRBV6-2 and TRBV6-3, those segments were excluded. In a later analysis, around 17,000 TCR beta sequences were associated with specific HLA alleles at a false discovery rate of 0.05. In a later analysis, TCR association rates were found to vary across HLA loci, with the most associated TCRs seen for DRB1 alleles and the fewest for HLA-C alleles. In a later analysis, several top co-occurrence clusters were reported to appear linked to parvovirus B19, influenza, CMV and Epstein-Barr virus. Broadly in line with IMGT annotations, most TCR beta V segments showed up in productive rearrangements about 90% or about 30% of the time in an earlier analysis of a few hundred of the donors.

This receptor was obtained from a boy younger than 18 in good health and CMV-seronegative. The chain is assembled from TRBV6-5 and TRBJ1-6; possibly the D gene is TRBD1, per 5 matching bases. Sequencing used PBMCs. The DNA sequence is given as TGTGCCAGCAGTTACGGGACGGGAGATTCACCCCTCCACTTT. It encodes CASSYGTGDSPLHF.